Listed here is a single TCR beta chain. As yet, its antigen is unknown. Distinct nucleotide sequences in the sample also encode this CDR3. The data were taken from a study of pediatric ulcerative colitis. Overall study results and limits: Compared with controls, ulcerative colitis showed greater blood-rectum clone sharing. Rectal repertoires separated controls, mild-moderate and acute severe colitis. A couple of rectal CDR3 clonotypes occurred in all ulcerative colitis patients. A couple of patients' blood samples yielded substantially fewer templates.

With 5 bases removed from V and 6 bases from J, the gap between germline ends came to 5 bases. The germline CDR1 and CDR2 sequences are MNHEY and SVGAGI. The CDR3 contains 11 residues. Assay: immunoSEQ multiplex PCR; the TCRdb copy retains only in-frame clones and omits some. Among about 32,000 clones listed, roughly 86% were seen once. The origin of this receptor is a boy between 5 and 17 years old with severe ulcerative colitis. The source material was blood. The V call is TRBV6-5, the J call TRBJ2-1, with D maybe TRBD1 (5 bases). The chain's CDR3 is CASSRGNEQFF. CDR3 nucleotide sequence: TGTGCCAGCAGTAGGGGCAATGAGCAGTTCTTC.